This TCR beta chain was identified during a study of blood T cell repertoires in COVID-19. The overall study: The samples span acute and convalescent COVID-19 from the United States, Italy and Spain.

Sequenced by immunoSEQ multiplex PCR; TCRdb stores in-frame clones only, minus some. This sample has almost 250,000 clones, with 86% found just once. Sequencing was carried out using peripheral blood. This clonotype was sampled from a woman aged 55-69 years who had recovered from COVID-19.

The CDR3 sequence: CASSLGVYTDTQYF. As DNA, the CDR3 is TGTGCCAGCAGCTTAGGAGTTTACACAGATACGCAGTATTTT. V and J are TRBV7-3 and TRBJ2-3; D is ambiguous. The V end was cut by 2 bases, the J end by 2 bases, with 8 bases between. CDR3 length: 14 residues. Germline V CDR1 and CDR2: SGHTA, FQGTGA.